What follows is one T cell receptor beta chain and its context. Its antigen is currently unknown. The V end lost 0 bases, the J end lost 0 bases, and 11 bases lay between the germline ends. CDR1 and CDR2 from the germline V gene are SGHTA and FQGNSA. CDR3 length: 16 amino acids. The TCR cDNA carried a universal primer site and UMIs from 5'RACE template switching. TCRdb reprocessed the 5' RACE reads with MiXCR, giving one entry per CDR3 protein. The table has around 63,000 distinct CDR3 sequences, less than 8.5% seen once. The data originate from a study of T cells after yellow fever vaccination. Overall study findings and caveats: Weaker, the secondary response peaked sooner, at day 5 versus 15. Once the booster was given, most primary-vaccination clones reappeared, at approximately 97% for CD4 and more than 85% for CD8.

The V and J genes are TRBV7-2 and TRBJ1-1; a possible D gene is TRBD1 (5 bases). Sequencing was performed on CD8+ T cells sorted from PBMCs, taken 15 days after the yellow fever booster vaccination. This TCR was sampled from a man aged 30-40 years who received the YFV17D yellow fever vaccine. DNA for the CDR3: TGTGCCAGCAGCTTAGCTTGGCAGGGCTTGAACACTGAAGCTTTCTTT. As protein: CASSLAWQGLNTEAFF.